The clone carrying this T cell receptor beta chain was seen a few times. Its antigen is unknown. Libraries for TCR beta were made by quantitative 5'-RACE with molecular barcodes. TCRdb called the 5' RACE reads again in MiXCR, with one record for every CDR3 protein. The table shows roughly 470,000 distinct CDR3 sequences, with roughly 25% occurring only once. V was cut by 7 bases and J by 1 base, with 13 bases left in between. The CDR3 runs to 14 residues. Germline assignment: CDR1 DFQATT and CDR2 SNEGSKA (reference sequence). The sample belongs to a study of CD8 T cells in ankylosing spondylitis. Regarding the study as a whole: The clones that were linked to disease were reported to be significantly enriched in matched synovial fluid samples from ankylosing spondylitis patients. CD8+ disease-linked clones were present at relatively low frequencies in blood. Seven to nine highly homologous variants formed a TCR beta motif that appeared characteristic of ankylosing spondylitis blood.

The clonotype was recovered from a male donor with ankylosing spondylitis. Source material: blood, either unsorted or a sorted T cell fraction (not recorded which). V and J are TRBV20-1 and TRBJ2-2, with D possibly being TRBD1 (5 bases). CDR3 DNA sequence: TGCAGTGGTACAGGCCAGATGAACACCGGGGAGCTGTTTTTT. The encoded protein is CSGTGQMNTGELFF.